The entry below gives a single TCR beta chain sequence along with its context. These data belong to a study of cytotoxic CD8 clonotypes in ibrutinib-treated CLL. Whole-study context: 24 partial and 2 complete responses; at median approximately 70 months, approximately 15 remitted, around twelve progressed.

Trimming shortened V by 1 base and J by 0 bases, and 7 bases separated the two germline ends. CDR1 and CDR2 from the germline V gene are LNHDA and SQIVND (reference sequence). The CDR3 extends over 16 amino acids. Only in-frame clones appear in the TCRdb table, and some are missing; sequencing was by immunoSEQ multiplex PCR. The sample lists tens of thousands of clones, about two thirds seen once, with approximately 50% in the top ten. The gene calls are TRBV19 and TRBJ1-6; the D is unclear. This clonotype was obtained from a human donor with chronic lymphocytic leukemia. The source material was PBMCs, sampled at disease progression, from a patient treated with ibrutinib. CDR3 DNA: TGTGCCAGTAGTATAGGGCTCAGCTCCTATAATTCACCCCTCCACTTT. This sequence encodes CASSIGLSSYNSPLHF.